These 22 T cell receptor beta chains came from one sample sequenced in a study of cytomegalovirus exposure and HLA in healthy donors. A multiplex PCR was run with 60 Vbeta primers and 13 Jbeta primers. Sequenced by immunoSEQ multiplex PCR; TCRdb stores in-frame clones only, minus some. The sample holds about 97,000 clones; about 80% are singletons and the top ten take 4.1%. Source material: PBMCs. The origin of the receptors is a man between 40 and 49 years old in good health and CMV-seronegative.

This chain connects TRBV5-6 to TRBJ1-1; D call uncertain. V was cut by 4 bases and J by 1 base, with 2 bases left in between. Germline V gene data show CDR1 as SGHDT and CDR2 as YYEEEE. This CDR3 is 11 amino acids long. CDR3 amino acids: CASSQNTEAFF. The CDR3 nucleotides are TGTGCCAGCAGCCAGAACACTGAAGCTTTCTTT.

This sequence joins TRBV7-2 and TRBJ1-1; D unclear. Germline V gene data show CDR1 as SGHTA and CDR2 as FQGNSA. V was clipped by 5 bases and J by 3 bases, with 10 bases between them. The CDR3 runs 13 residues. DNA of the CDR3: TGTGCCAGCAGCCAGGAGGTCTACACTGAAGCTTTCTTT. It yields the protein CASSQEVYTEAFF. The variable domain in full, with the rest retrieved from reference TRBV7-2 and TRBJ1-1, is GAGVSQSPSNKVTEKGKDVELRCDPISGHTALYWYRQSLGQGLEFLIYFQGNSAPDKSGLPSDRFSAERTGGSVSTLTIQRTQQEDSAVYLCASSQEVYTEAFFGQGTRLTVV.

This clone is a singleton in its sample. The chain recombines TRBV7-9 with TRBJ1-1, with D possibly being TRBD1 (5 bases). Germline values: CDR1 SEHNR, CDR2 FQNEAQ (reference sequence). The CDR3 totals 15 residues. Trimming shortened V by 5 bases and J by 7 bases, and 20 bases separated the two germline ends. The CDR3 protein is CASSPTGAGYGEAFF. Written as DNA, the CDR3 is TGTGCCAGCAGCCCTACCGGGGCGGGGTACGGTGAAGCTTTCTTT.

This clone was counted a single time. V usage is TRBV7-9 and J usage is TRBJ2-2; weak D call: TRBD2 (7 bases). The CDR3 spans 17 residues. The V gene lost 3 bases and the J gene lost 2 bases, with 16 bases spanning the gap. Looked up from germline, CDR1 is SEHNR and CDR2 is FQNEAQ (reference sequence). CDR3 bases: TGTGCCAGCAGCTTCCCCGGGGGGCAGGGCAACACCGGGGAGCTGTTTTTT. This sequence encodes CASSFPGGQGNTGELFF.

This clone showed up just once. This chain's CDR3 is CASSIGTSVRSYNEQFF. DNA for the CDR3: TGTGCCAGTAGTATAGGGACTAGCGTACGGTCCTACAATGAGCAGTTCTTC. The chain uses TRBV19 and TRBJ2-1; 9 bases are a match to TRBD2. The germline CDR1 and CDR2 sequences are LNHDA and SQIVND (reference sequence). The CDR3 is made up of 17 amino acids. Trimming cost V 1 base and J 1 base; bases outside gene matches: 5.

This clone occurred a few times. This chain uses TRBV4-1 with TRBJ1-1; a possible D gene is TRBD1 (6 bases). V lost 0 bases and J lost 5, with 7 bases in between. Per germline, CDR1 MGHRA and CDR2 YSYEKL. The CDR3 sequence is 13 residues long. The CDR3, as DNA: TGCGCCAGCAGCCAAGACAGGGGAACTGAAGCTTTCTTT. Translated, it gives CASSQDRGTEAFF.

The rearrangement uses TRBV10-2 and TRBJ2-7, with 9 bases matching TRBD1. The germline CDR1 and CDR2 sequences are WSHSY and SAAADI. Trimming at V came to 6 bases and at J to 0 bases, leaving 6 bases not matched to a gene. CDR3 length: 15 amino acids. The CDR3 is CASRVGQGLSYEQYV. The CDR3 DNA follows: TGCGCCAGCAGAGTGGGACAGGGACTCTCCTACGAGCAGTACGTC.

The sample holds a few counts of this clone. The CDR3 protein is CASSLVRQGLQPQHF. The CDR3 DNA follows: TGTGCCAGCAGCTTAGTGCGACAGGGTCTTCAGCCCCAGCATTTT. The chain joins TRBV7-2 to TRBJ1-5; TRBD1 aligns across 7 bases. The germline V gene has CDR1 SGHTA and CDR2 FQGNSA. This CDR3 contains 15 residues. Unmatched junction bases numbered 6, after V lost 1 base and J lost 6 bases.

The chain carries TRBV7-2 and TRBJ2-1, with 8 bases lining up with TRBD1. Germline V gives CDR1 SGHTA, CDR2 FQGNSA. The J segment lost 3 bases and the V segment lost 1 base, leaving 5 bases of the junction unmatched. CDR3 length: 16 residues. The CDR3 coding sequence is TGTGCCAGCAGCTTAGGGTCGGGACAGGTCTACAATGAGCAGTTCTTC. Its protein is CASSLGSGQVYNEQFF. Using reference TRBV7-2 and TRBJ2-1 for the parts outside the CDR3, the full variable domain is GAGVSQSPSNKVTEKGKDVELRCDPISGHTALYWYRQSLGQGLEFLIYFQGNSAPDKSGLPSDRFSAERTGGSVSTLTIQRTQQEDSAVYLCASSLGSGQVYNEQFFGPGTRLTVL.

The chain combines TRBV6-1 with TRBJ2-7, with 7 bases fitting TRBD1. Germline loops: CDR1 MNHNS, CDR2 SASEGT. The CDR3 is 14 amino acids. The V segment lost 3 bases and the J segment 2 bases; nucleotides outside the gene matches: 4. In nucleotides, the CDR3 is TGTGCCAGCAGTGAGAGGACAGGAGCCTACGAGCAGTACGTC. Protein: CASSERTGAYEQYV.

In nucleotides, the CDR3 is TGTGCCAGTAGTATAAGCCAGGGTAGCCACAATGAGCAGTTCTTC. Translating gives CASSISQGSHNEQFF. The chain combines TRBV19 with TRBJ2-1; a weak D match, TRBD1 (5 bases). The CDR3 has 15 amino acids. Germline-derived CDR1 and CDR2 are LNHDA and SQIVND (reference sequence). Trimming took off 2 bases at V and 5 bases at J, with 13 bases between the two ends.

CDR3 DNA sequence: TGTGCCAGCAGCTTGGTCAGGGATTTTGTCGAGCAGTACTTC. Translating it yields CASSLVRDFVEQYF. The chain uses TRBV7-9 and TRBJ2-7; D perhaps matches TRBD1 (5 bases). The V gene lost 3 bases and the J gene lost 6 bases, with 15 bases spanning the gap. Germline V lookup: CDR1 SEHNR, CDR2 FQNEAQ (reference sequence). The CDR3 is 14 residues long.

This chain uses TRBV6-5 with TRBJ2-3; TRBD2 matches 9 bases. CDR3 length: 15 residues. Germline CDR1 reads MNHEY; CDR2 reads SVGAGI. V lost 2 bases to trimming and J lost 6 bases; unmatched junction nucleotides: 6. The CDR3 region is CASSYVAGAGDTQYF. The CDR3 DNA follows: TGTGCCAGCAGTTACGTAGCGGGGGCAGGGGATACGCAGTATTTT.

The CDR3 nucleotides read TGTGCCAGCAGCTTGGGGCGGGGGGCGAACACCGGGGAGCTGTTTTTT. It encodes CASSLGRGANTGELFF. V gene TRBV7-9 combines with J gene TRBJ2-2; the match to TRBD2 covers 8 bases. CDR1 SEHNR and CDR2 FQNEAQ come from the germline V gene (reference sequence). The CDR3 is made up of 16 amino acids. V dropped 3 bases and J dropped 0; count of bases not matched to a gene: 3.

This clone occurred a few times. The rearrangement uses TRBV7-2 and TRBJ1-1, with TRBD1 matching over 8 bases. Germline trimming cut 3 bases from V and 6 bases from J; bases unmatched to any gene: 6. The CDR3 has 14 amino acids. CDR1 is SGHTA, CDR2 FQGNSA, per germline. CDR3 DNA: TGTGCCAGCAGCTTTGCAGGGGGCAGGGCTGAAGCTTTCTTT. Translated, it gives CASSFAGGRAEAFF.

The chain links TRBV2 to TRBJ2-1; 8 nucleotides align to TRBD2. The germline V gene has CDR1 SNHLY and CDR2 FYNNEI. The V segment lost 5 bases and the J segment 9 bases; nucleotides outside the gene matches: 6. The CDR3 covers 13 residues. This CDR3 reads CASSPGLGVEQFF. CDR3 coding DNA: TGTGCCAGCAGTCCGGGACTAGGGGTTGAGCAGTTCTTC.

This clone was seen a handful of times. DNA for the CDR3: TGTGCCTGGACGCCAGGGAACTCTGGAAACACCATATATTTT. Residues: CAWTPGNSGNTIYF. J is TRBJ1-3 and V is TRBV30, with D perhaps TRBD1 (5 bases). This CDR3 has 14 amino acids. Germline V CDR1 and CDR2: GTSNPN, SVGIG (reference sequence). Trimming cost V 4 bases and J 0 bases, with 10 bases left between them.

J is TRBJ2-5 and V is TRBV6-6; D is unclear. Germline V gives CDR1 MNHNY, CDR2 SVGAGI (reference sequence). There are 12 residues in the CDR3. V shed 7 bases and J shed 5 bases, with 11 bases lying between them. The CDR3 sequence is CASTNEVETQYF. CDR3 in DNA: TGTGCCAGCACCAACGAGGTTGAGACCCAGTACTTC.

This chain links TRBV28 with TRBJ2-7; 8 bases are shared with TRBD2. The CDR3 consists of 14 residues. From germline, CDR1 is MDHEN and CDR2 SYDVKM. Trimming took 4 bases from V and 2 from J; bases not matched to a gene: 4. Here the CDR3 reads CASSYQRGTYEQYV. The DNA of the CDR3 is TGTGCCAGCAGTTACCAGCGGGGGACCTACGAGCAGTACGTC.

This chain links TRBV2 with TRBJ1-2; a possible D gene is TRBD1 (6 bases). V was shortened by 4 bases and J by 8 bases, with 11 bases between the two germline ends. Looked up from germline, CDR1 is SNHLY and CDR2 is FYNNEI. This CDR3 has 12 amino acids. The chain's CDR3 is CASSVRQEGYTF. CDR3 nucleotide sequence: TGTGCCAGCAGTGTCCGACAGGAGGGCTACACCTTC.

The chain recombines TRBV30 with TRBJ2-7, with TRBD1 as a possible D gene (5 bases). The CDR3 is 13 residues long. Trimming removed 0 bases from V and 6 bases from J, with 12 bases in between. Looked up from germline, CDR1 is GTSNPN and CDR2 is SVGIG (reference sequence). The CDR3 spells CAWSVDTSSEQYF. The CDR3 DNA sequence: TGTGCCTGGAGTGTGGACACCTCGAGCGAGCAGTACTTC.

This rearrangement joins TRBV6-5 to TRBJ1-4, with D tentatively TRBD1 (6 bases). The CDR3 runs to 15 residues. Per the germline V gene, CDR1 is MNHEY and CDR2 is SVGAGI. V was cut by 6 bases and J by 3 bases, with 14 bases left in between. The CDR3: CASRETGLSNEKLFF. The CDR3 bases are TGTGCCAGCAGAGAGACAGGACTTTCTAATGAAAAACTGTTTTTT.